This TCR beta chain was identified during a study of human T cells and chemical hapten exposure. Ten or more counts support this clonotype. The time point denotes: patch test 1, 2 weeks after DPC sensitization. Treatment of the sample: therapeutic diphenylcyclopropenone sensitization with weekly scalp DPC. There are 16 residues in the CDR3. TCRdb analysed the RACE reads with MiXCR anew, one entry per CDR3 protein. The table shows over 14,000 distinct CDR3 sequences, with about a sixth occurring only once. The rearrangement uses TRBV21-1 and TRBJ1-6; TRBD1 is the table's D call and was not checked against the DNA. TRBV21-1 is a recognized pseudogene. Sample: whole blood, taken in connection with sensitization to the hapten diphenylcyclopropenone (DPC). The clonotype was recovered from a woman in her twenties or thirties with alopecia areata. Some clones in this sample may be carry-over from other donors' samples. CDR3 in amino acids: CASSTNPGQLNSPLHF. DNA for the CDR3: TGTGCCAGCAGCACTAATCCGGGACAGCTGAATTCACCCCTCCACTTT.